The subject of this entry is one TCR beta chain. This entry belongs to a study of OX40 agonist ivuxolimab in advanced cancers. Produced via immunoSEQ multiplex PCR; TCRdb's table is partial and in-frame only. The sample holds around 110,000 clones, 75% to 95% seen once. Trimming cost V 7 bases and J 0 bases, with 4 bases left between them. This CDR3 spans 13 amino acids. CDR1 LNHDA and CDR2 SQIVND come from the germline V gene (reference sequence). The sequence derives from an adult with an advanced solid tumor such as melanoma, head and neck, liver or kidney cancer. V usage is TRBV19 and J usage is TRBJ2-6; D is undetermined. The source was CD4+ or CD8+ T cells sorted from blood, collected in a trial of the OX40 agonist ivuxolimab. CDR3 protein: CASTGSGANVLTF. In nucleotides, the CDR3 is TGTGCCAGTACTGGCTCTGGGGCCAACGTCCTGACTTTC. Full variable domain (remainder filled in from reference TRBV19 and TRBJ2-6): DGGITQSPKYLFRKEGQNVTLSCEQNLNHDAMYWYRQDPGQGLRLIYYSQIVNDFQKGDIAEGYSVSREKKESFPLTVTSAQKNPTAFYLCASTGSGANVLTFGAGSRLTVL.